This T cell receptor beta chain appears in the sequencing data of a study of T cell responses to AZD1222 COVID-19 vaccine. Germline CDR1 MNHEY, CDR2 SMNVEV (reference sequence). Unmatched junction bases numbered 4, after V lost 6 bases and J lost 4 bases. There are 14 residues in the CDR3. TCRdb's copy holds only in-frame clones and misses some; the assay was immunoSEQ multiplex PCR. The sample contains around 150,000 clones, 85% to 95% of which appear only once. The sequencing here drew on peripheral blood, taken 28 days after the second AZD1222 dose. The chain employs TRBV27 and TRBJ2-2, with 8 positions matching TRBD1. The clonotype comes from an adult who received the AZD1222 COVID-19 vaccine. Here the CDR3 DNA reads TGTGCCAGCAGGACAGGGGATTCCACCGGGGAGCTGTTTTTT. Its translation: CASRTGDSTGELFF.